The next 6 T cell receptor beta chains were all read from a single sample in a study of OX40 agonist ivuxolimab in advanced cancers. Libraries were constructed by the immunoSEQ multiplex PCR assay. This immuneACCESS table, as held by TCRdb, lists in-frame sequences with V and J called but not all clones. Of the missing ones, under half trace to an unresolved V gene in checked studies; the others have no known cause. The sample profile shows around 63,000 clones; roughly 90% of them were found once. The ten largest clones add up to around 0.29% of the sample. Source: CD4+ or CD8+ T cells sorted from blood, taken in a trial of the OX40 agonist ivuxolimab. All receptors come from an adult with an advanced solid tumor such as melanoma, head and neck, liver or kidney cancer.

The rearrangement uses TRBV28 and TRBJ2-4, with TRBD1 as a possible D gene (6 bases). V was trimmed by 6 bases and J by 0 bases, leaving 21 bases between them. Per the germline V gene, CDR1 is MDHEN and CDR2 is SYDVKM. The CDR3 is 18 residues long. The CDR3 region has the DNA TGTGCCAGCAGCGACCCTTCCTGGACAGAGATAGCCAAAAACATTCAGTACTTC. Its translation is CASSDPSWTEIAKNIQYF.

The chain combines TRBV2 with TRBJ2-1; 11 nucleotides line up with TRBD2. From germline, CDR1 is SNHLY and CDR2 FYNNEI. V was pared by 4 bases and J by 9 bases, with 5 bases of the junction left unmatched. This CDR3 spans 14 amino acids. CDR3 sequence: CASSVPGLAAEQFF. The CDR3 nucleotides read TGTGCCAGCAGTGTGCCGGGACTAGCGGCTGAGCAGTTCTTC. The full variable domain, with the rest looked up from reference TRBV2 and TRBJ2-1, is EPEVTQTPSHQVTQMGQEVILRCVPISNHLYFYWYRQILGQKVEFLVSFYNNEISEKSEIFDDQFSVERPDGSNFTLKIRSTKLEDSAMYFCASSVPGLAAEQFFGPGTRLTVL.

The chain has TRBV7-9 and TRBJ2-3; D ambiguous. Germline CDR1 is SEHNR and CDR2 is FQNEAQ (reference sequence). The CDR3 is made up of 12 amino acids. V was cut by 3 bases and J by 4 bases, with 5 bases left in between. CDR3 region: CASSFDADTQYF. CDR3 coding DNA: TGTGCCAGCAGCTTTGATGCAGATACGCAGTATTTT.

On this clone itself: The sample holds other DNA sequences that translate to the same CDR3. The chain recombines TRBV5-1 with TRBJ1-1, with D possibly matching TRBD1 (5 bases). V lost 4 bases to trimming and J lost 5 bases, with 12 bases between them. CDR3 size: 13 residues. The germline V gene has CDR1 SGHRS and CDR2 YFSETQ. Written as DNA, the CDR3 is TGCGCCAGCAGCAGTCAGGGAGTAACTGAAGCTTTCTTT. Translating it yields CASSSQGVTEAFF.

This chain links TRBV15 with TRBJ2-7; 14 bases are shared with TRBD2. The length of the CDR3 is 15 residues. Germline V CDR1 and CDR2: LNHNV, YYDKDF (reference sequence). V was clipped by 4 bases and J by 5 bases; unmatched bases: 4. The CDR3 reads CATSKRLAGGDEQYF. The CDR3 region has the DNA TGTGCCACCAGCAAAAGACTAGCGGGAGGGGACGAGCAGTACTTC.

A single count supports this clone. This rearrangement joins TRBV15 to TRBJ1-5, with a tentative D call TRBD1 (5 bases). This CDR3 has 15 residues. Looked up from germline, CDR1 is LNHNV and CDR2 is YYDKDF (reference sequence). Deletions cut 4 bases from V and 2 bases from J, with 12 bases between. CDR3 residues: CATSIGSGGNQPQHF. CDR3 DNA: TGTGCCACCAGCATAGGGTCGGGGGGCAATCAGCCCCAGCATTTT.